These T cell receptor beta chains were read from a single sample in a study of CD8 T cells in ankylosing spondylitis. TCRdb ran MiXCR on the 5' RACE reads and lists one entry per CDR3 protein. Of 500,000 to 650,000 distinct CDR3 sequences detected, over 4% appear once; the ten largest clones hold approximately 4%. The sequenced material came from blood, either unsorted or a sorted T cell fraction (not recorded which). Receptors were obtained from a male donor with ankylosing spondylitis. Each CDR3 is given with its conserved first and last residue. A D gene is named only where the DNA matches it firmly. Clone size appears in some rows only: once, few, many, or a class for an expanded clone.

D gene: -
V gene: TRBV7-9
clone size: -
J gene: TRBJ2-7
CDR3 protein: CASSSSMGFYEQYF
CDR3 DNA: TGTGCCAGCAGCTCTTCCATGGGGTTCTACGAGCAGTACTTC

D gene: -
V gene: TRBV12-3/TRBV12-4
clone size: many
J gene: TRBJ2-5
CDR3 protein: CASNSWGTRETQYF
CDR3 DNA: TGTGCCAGCAATTCGTGGGGGACCAGGGAGACCCAGTACTTC

D gene: -
V gene: TRBV6-2/TRBV6-3
clone size: many
J gene: TRBJ2-1
CDR3 protein: CASSYGLRTLTKSSYNEQFF
CDR3 DNA: TGTGCCAGCAGTTACGGGCTTCGGACTCTAACGAAATCTTCCTACAATGAGCAGTTCTTC

D gene: -
V gene: TRBV20-1
clone size: many
J gene: TRBJ1-2
CDR3 protein: CSARDDGLKEGYTF
CDR3 DNA: TGCAGTGCTAGAGATGATGGCCTAAAGGAGGGCTACACCTTC

D gene: -
V gene: TRBV20-1
clone size: many
J gene: TRBJ2-1
CDR3 protein: CSARFVNNEQFF
CDR3 DNA: TGCAGTGCTAGATTCGTTAACAATGAGCAGTTCTTC

D gene: -
V gene: TRBV9
clone size: many
J gene: TRBJ2-5
CDR3 protein: CASSARDQETQYF
CDR3 DNA: TGTGCCAGCAGCGCCCGGGACCAAGAGACCCAGTACTTC

D gene: -
V gene: TRBV2
clone size: few
J gene: TRBJ2-7
CDR3 protein: CASSTPLIQRAYEQYF
CDR3 DNA: TGTGCCAGCAGTACCCCCTTAATACAGCGGGCCTACGAGCAGTACTTC

D gene: -
V gene: TRBV7-7
clone size: many
J gene: TRBJ2-7
CDR3 protein: CASSSAWGGEQYF
CDR3 DNA: TGTGCTAGCAGCTCGGCCTGGGGTGGTGAGCAGTACTTC

D gene: TRBD2
V gene: TRBV4-3
clone size: many
J gene: TRBJ2-5
CDR3 protein: CASSQDQGLVETQYF
CDR3 DNA: TGCGCCAGCAGCCAAGATCAGGGACTAGTAGAGACCCAGTACTTC

D gene: -
V gene: TRBV7-9
clone size: -
J gene: TRBJ2-6
CDR3 protein: CASSLTPPGANVLTF
CDR3 DNA: TGTGCCAGCAGCTTAACACCCCCCGGGGCCAACGTCCTGACTTTC

D gene: -
V gene: TRBV20-1
clone size: many
J gene: TRBJ1-1
CDR3 protein: CSARDKGPTEAFF
CDR3 DNA: TGCAGTGCTAGAGATAAAGGTCCCACTGAAGCTTTCTTT

D gene: -
V gene: TRBV4-3
clone size: many
J gene: TRBJ2-3
CDR3 protein: CASSQDPQYTDTQYF
CDR3 DNA: TGCGCCAGCAGCCAAGATCCGCAGTACACAGATACGCAGTATTTT

D gene: -
V gene: TRBV4-3
clone size: many
J gene: TRBJ1-1
CDR3 protein: CASSQDPRDTEAFF
CDR3 DNA: TGCGCCAGCAGCCAAGACCCCAGAGACACTGAAGCTTTCTTT

D gene: TRBD1
V gene: TRBV10-2
clone size: many
J gene: TRBJ1-3
CDR3 protein: CASSDLDRAGNTIYF
CDR3 DNA: TGCGCCAGCAGTGATTTGGACAGGGCGGGAAACACCATATATTTT

D gene: -
V gene: TRBV5-1
clone size: many
J gene: TRBJ2-2
CDR3 protein: CASRSTVNTGELFF
CDR3 DNA: TGCGCCAGCCGGTCAACGGTGAACACCGGGGAGCTGTTTTTT

D gene: -
V gene: TRBV7-3
clone size: many
J gene: TRBJ2-3
CDR3 protein: CASSLRAARTDTQYF
CDR3 DNA: TGTGCCAGCAGCTTAAGGGCAGCTCGCACAGATACGCAGTATTTT

D gene: -
V gene: TRBV29-1
clone size: many
J gene: TRBJ2-5
CDR3 protein: CSVTLGHETQYF
CDR3 DNA: TGCAGCGTTACTTTAGGTCACGAGACCCAGTACTTC

D gene: -
V gene: TRBV7-2
clone size: many
J gene: TRBJ1-4
CDR3 protein: CASSSGRTNEKLFF
CDR3 DNA: TGTGCCAGCAGCTCGGGACGGACTAATGAAAAACTGTTTTTT

D gene: TRBD2
V gene: TRBV9
clone size: many
J gene: TRBJ2-1
CDR3 protein: CASSVGGQRGGANEQFF
CDR3 DNA: TGTGCCAGCAGCGTAGGGGGCCAGCGGGGAGGCGCCAATGAGCAGTTCTTC

D gene: -
V gene: TRBV11-2
clone size: -
J gene: TRBJ2-1
CDR3 protein: CASSLRPGSNVNEQFF
CDR3 DNA: TGTGCCAGCAGCTTACGCCCGGGGAGTAACGTCAATGAGCAGTTCTTC

D gene: TRBD1
V gene: TRBV7-8
clone size: few
J gene: TRBJ1-2
CDR3 protein: CASSLTNRGEGLGYTF
CDR3 DNA: TGTGCCAGCAGCTTAACCAACAGGGGAGAAGGCTTGGGCTACACCTTC

D gene: -
V gene: TRBV9
clone size: many
J gene: TRBJ1-6
CDR3 protein: CASSVDGAVYSPLHF
CDR3 DNA: TGTGCCAGCAGCGTAGACGGGGCCGTCTATTCACCCCTCCACTTT

D gene: -
V gene: TRBV20-1
clone size: many
J gene: TRBJ1-3
CDR3 protein: CSARTGSGNTIYF
CDR3 DNA: TGCAGTGCTAGGACAGGTTCTGGAAACACCATATATTTT

D gene: -
V gene: TRBV4-3
clone size: many
J gene: TRBJ2-1
CDR3 protein: CASGTGTNEQFF
CDR3 DNA: TGCGCCAGCGGGACGGGAACGAATGAGCAGTTCTTC

D gene: TRBD2
V gene: TRBV7-9
clone size: few
J gene: TRBJ2-7
CDR3 protein: CASSSSLAGAPTYEQYF
CDR3 DNA: TGTGCCAGCAGCTCCAGCCTGGCGGGAGCCCCTACTTACGAGCAGTACTTC

D gene: -
V gene: TRBV4-2
clone size: many
J gene: TRBJ2-3
CDR3 protein: CASSQDPRDTQYF
CDR3 DNA: TGTGCCAGCAGCCAAGATCCTCGGGATACGCAGTATTTT

D gene: -
V gene: TRBV29-1
clone size: many
J gene: TRBJ1-2
CDR3 protein: CSVGFDANGRGYTF
CDR3 DNA: TGCAGCGTGGGATTCGACGCTAATGGCCGTGGCTACACCTTC

D gene: -
V gene: TRBV20-1
clone size: many
J gene: TRBJ2-4
CDR3 protein: CSAIDHKEAKNIQYF
CDR3 DNA: TGCAGTGCTATAGACCATAAAGAAGCCAAAAACATTCAGTACTTC

D gene: -
V gene: TRBV7-9
clone size: many
J gene: TRBJ2-3
CDR3 protein: CASSELLGSPDTQYF
CDR3 DNA: TGTGCCAGCAGCGAGTTGCTGGGGAGCCCAGATACGCAGTATTTT